Listed below are T cell receptor beta chains from one sample, sequenced in a study of vaccination and CD4 T cells after COVID-19. These receptors' targets are unknown. TCRdb reanalysed the PCR reads using MiXCR and keeps one entry per CDR3 protein. The profile shows approximately 8,100 distinct CDR3 sequences, around 57% of them singletons. The material sequenced was CD4+ T cells from blood, cultured in vitro. The receptors were gathered from a human donor who had recovered from COVID-19. CDR3s include the opening cysteine and the closing phenylalanine or tryptophan. A D gene is named only where the DNA matches it firmly. Clone size is stated in some rows and not others, as once, few, many or a class when expanded.

TRBJ1-2 | - | - | TRBV6-2/TRBV6-3 | TGTGCCAGCAGGAGAACAGGGAACTATGGCTACACCTTC | CASRRTGNYGYTF
TRBJ1-2 | few | TRBD1 | TRBV28 | TGTGCCAGCAGAACACAACAGGGGGCCTATGGCTACACCTTC | CASRTQQGAYGYTF
TRBJ1-1 | - | - | TRBV6-1 | TGTGCCAGCAGGAGCTGGGAAGCTTTCTTT | CASRSWEAFF
TRBJ1-5 | few | - | TRBV19 | TGTGCCAGTAGTATAATGGGACCGACTTTTAGCAATCAGCCCCAGCATTTT | CASSIMGPTFSNQPQHF
TRBJ2-7 | - | - | TRBV20-1 | TGCAGTGCTAGAGTTTGGCCAGAGCAGTACTTC | CSARVWPEQYF
TRBJ1-2 | few | - | TRBV19 | TGTGCCAGTGCCAACCAACAGGGTTCCCACTATGGCTACACCTTC | CASANQQGSHYGYTF
TRBJ2-1 | - | - | TRBV5-5 | TGTGCCAGCGCCCCCACCACCTACAATGAGCAGTTCTTC | CASAPTTYNEQFF
TRBJ1-1 | few | - | TRBV18 | TGTGCCAGCTCACCACACAGACTCCCGAACACTGAAGCTTTCTTT | CASSPHRLPNTEAFF
TRBJ2-7 | - | TRBD2 | TRBV20-1 | TGCAGTGCCCCGAGGGGACTAGCGGGCGTTTACGAGCAGTACTTC | CSAPRGLAGVYEQYF
TRBJ1-6 | - | - | TRBV7-2 | TGTGCCAGCAGAGAAACCCCAGGCTCACCCCTCCACTTT | CASRETPGSPLHF
TRBJ1-2 | - | - | TRBV20-1 | TGCAGTGCTGGAGACAGGTTGAATGGCTACACCTTC | CSAGDRLNGYTF
TRBJ2-1 | - | TRBD1 | TRBV20-1 | TGCAGTGCCTCCGGGACAGGGAGGGACTACAATGAGCAGTTCTTC | CSASGTGRDYNEQFF
TRBJ1-6 | few | - | TRBV6-1 | TGTGCCAGCGGGGTCGGGTTGCAATCACCCCTCCACTTT | CASGVGLQSPLHF
TRBJ2-7 | - | - | TRBV7-9 | TGTGCCAGCAGCTTTACAGATCTTGGAGAGCAGTACTTC | CASSFTDLGEQYF
TRBJ1-1 | - | - | TRBV4-1 | TGCGCCAGCAGCCGCCAAACAGGGAACACTGAAGCTTTCTTT | CASSRQTGNTEAFF
TRBJ2-1 | - | TRBD2 | TRBV15 | TGTGCCACCAGCAGAGGTGGCGGGAGGGCCACTGAGCAGTTCTTC | CATSRGGGRATEQFF
TRBJ2-7 | - | TRBD2 | TRBV27 | TGTGCCAGCAGTTTTCGGCGGGAGGGCCCCAACGAGCAGTACTTC | CASSFRREGPNEQYF
TRBJ1-2 | - | - | TRBV7-2 | TGTGCCAGCAGCCCATCAGGAAATTATGGCTACACCTTC | CASSPSGNYGYTF
TRBJ2-1 | - | - | TRBV27 | TGTGCCAGCAGTTTATCTAGAGACAGCCCATACAATGAGCAGTTCTTC | CASSLSRDSPYNEQFF
TRBJ2-7 | - | TRBD1 | TRBV6-5 | TGTGCCAGCAGTTGGGACAGGGTAAAGGACGAGCAGTACTTC | CASSWDRVKDEQYF
TRBJ2-7 | - | - | TRBV7-9 | TGTGCCAGCAACAACAGGGACGACGAGCAGTACTTC | CASNNRDDEQYF
TRBJ2-1 | - | - | TRBV15 | TGTGCCACCAGCAGAGGGGGACACCCCTCTATAGGGCAGTTCTTC | CATSRGGHPSIGQFF
TRBJ2-7 | - | TRBD1 | TRBV20-1 | TGCAGTGCCGAGGGACAGCTAACCTACGAGCAGTACTTC | CSAEGQLTYEQYF
TRBJ2-7 | - | - | TRBV7-2 | TGTGCCAGCAGCCTATACGCAGCTTACGAGCAGTACTTC | CASSLYAAYEQYF
TRBJ2-2 | - | - | TRBV6-1 | TGTGCCAGCCGAGGGACCTTATACACCGGGGAGCTGTTTTTT | CASRGTLYTGELFF
TRBJ1-5 | - | - | TRBV20-1 | TGCGGAGCGGGGGGGAAAGGCAATCAGCCCCAGCATTTT | CGAGGKGNQPQHF
TRBJ1-3 | - | - | TRBV20-1 | TGCAGTGCTAGAAGCGGGAGCTCTGGAAACACCATATATTTT | CSARSGSSGNTIYF
TRBJ2-1 | - | - | TRBV28 | TGTGCCATCAGAGCGGTGGCCTACAATGAGCAGTTCTTC | CAIRAVAYNEQFF
TRBJ2-4 | - | - | TRBV19 | TGTGCCAGTAGTAAGCCCTCGACAGGAACCAAAAACATTCAGTACTTC | CASSKPSTGTKNIQYF
TRBJ2-1 | - | TRBD2 | TRBV11-1 | TGTGCCAGCAGCTTTGGGACTAGCGGGACGGGTTACAATGAGCAGTTCTTC | CASSFGTSGTGYNEQFF
TRBJ2-2 | few | - | TRBV7-6 | TGTGCCAGCAGCGGGGGGTGGCTGAAGTCCGGGGAGCTGTTTTTT | CASSGGWLKSGELFF
TRBJ1-3 | - | TRBD1 | TRBV19 | TGTACCAGTAGTACGGGACAGGGTGGCCTTATCTCTGGAAACACCATATATTTT | CTSSTGQGGLISGNTIYF
TRBJ1-5 | - | TRBD1 | TRBV24-1 | TGTGCCACCAGTGATCCCGGGACAGGGGGCGAGCCCCAGCATTTT | CATSDPGTGGEPQHF
TRBJ2-2 | - | - | TRBV7-6 | TGTGCCAGCAGCCCGGGGGGCTCCGGGGAGCTGTTTTTT | CASSPGGSGELFF
TRBJ2-1 | - | - | TRBV14 | TGTGCCAGCAGCCAAGGCGTGGCTCCCCAGGCCAATGAGCAGTTCTTC | CASSQGVAPQANEQFF
TRBJ1-2 | - | TRBD1 | TRBV5-1 | TGCGCCAGCAGCACAACAGGGGGCCTAGAGGGCTACACCTTC | CASSTTGGLEGYTF
TRBJ1-3 | once | - | TRBV15 | TGTGCCACCGGGGGGACCATCTCTGGAAACACCATATATTTT | CATGGTISGNTIYF